Listed here is a single T cell receptor beta chain. Its specificity is unknown. The data originate from a study of lymphopenia after photon versus proton radiotherapy. The CDR3 extends over 14 amino acids. Trimming cost V 3 bases and J 5 bases; bases outside gene matches: 1. CDR1 is LNHNV and CDR2 is YYDKDF in the germline V gene (reference sequence). Method: immunoSEQ multiplex PCR; TCRdb's copy keeps in-frame clones and lacks some. The sample lists approximately 29,000 clones, over 70% occurring once. Study conclusions and caveats: Oligoclonal CD8+ Temra expansion after nadir drove photon patients' diversity drop. In patients who died, overall survival fell as post-nadir TCR diversity dropped more.

This sequence originates from a woman in her 70s with pancreatic cancer. This chain uses TRBV15 with TRBJ1-6; TRBD1 matches at 7 bases. Sample: peripheral blood, taken from a patient treated with proton-based radiotherapy. This CDR3 is CATSRGTDNSPLHF. CDR3 nucleotides: TGTGCCACCAGCAGGGGGACAGATAATTCACCCCTCCACTTT.